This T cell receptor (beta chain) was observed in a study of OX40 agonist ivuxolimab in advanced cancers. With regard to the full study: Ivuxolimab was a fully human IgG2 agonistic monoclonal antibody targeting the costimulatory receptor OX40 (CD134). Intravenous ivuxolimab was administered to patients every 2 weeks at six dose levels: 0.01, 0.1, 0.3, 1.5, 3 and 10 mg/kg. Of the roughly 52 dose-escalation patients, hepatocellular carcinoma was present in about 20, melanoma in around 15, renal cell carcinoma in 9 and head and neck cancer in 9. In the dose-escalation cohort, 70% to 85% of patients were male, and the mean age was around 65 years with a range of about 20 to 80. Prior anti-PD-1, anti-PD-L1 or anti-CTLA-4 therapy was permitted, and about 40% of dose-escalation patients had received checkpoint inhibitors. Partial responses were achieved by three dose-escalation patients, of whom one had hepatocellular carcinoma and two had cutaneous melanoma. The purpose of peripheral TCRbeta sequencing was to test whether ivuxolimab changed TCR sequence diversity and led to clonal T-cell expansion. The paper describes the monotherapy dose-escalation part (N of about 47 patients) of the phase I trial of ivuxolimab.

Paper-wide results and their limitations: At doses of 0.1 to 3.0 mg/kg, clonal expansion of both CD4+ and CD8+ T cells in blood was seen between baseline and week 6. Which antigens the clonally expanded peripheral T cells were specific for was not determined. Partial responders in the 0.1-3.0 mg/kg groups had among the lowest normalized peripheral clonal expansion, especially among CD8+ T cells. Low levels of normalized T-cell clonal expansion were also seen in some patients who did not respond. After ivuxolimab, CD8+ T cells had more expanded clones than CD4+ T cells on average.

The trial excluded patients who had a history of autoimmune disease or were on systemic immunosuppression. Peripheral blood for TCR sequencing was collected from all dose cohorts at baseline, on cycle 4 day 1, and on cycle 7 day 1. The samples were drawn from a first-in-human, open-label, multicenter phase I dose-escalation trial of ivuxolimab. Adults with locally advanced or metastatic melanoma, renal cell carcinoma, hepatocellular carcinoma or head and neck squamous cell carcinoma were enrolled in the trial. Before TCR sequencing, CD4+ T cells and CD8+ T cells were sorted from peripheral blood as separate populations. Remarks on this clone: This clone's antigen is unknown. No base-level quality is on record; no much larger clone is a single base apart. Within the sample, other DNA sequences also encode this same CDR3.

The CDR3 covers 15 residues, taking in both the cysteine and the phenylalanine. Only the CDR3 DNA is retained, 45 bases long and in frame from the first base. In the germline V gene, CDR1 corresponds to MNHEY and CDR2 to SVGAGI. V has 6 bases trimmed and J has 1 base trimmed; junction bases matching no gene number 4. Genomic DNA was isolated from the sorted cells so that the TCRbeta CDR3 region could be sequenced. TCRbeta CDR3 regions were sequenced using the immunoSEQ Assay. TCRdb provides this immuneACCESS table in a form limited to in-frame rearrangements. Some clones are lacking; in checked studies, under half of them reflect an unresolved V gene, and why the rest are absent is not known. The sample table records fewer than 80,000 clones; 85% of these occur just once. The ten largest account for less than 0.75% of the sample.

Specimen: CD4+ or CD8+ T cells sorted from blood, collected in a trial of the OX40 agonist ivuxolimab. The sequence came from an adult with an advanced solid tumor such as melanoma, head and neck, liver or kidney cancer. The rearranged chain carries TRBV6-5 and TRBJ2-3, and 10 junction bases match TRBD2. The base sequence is TGTGCCAGCAGACCTGGACTAGCGGGCACAGATACGCAGTATTTT. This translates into CASRPGLAGTDTQYF.